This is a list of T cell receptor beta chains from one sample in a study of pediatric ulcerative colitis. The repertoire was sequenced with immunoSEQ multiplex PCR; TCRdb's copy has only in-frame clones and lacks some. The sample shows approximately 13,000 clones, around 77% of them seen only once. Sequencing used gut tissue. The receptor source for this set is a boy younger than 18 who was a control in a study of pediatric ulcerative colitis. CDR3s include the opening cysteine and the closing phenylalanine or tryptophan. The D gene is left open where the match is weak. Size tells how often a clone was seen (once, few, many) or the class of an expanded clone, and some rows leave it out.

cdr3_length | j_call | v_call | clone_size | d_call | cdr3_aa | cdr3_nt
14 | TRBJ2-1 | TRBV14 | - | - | CASSQASPDPEQFF | TGTGCCAGCAGCCAAGCCAGCCCCGACCCCGAGCAGTTCTTC
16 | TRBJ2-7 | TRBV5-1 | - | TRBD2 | CASSLDGGGTPYEQYF | TGCGCCAGCAGCTTGGACGGGGGGGGAACCCCCTACGAGCAGTACTTC
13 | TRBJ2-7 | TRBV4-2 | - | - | CASSRTAPYEQYF | TGTGCCAGCAGCCGTACCGCGCCCTACGAGCAGTACTTC
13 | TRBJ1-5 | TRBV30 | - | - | CAWSGGRGQPQHF | TGTGCCTGGAGTGGGGGCCGAGGTCAGCCCCAGCATTTT
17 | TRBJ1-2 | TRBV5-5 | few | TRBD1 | CASSYPLRDRGGYGYTF | TGTGCCAGCAGCTATCCCTTACGGGACAGGGGTGGCTATGGCTACACCTTC
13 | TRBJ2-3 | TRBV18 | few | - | CASSPSGTDTQYF | TGTGCCAGCTCACCATCAGGGACAGATACGCAGTATTTT
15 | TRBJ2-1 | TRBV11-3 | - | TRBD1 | CASSSKTGGYNEQFF | TGTGCCAGCAGTTCCAAGACAGGGGGCTACAATGAGCAGTTCTTC
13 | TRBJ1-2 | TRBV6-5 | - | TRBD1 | CASSWTGGYGYTF | TGTGCCAGCAGTTGGACAGGGGGCTATGGCTACACCTTC
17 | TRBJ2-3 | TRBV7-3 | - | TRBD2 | CASSLIGTSGRTDTQYF | TGTGCCAGCAGCTTAATCGGGACTAGCGGGAGAACAGATACGCAGTATTTT
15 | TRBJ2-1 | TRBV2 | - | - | CASSESGTSYNEQFF | TGTGCCAGCAGTGAGAGCGGAACCTCCTACAATGAGCAGTTCTTC
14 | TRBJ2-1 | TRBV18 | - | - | CASSPPAGLFVQFF | TGTGCCAGCTCACCACCGGCGGGATTGTTCGTGCAGTTCTTC
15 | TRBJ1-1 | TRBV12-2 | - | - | CASRLERRRNTEAFF | TGTGCAAGTCGCTTAGAACGGCGGAGGAACACTGAAGCTTTCTTT
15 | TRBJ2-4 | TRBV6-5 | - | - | CASSPETLAKNIQYF | TGTGCCAGCAGCCCTGAAACTTTAGCCAAAAACATTCAGTACTTC
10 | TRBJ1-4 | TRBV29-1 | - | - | CSVGGEKLFF | TGCAGCGTTGGCGGGGAAAAACTGTTTTTT
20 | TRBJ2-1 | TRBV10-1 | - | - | CASSAQHQGTPFIIYNEQFF | TGCGCCAGCAGTGCCCAACATCAGGGGACCCCCTTTATTATCTACAATGAGCAGTTCTTC
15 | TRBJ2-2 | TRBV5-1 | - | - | CASSFGTSPTGELFF | TGCGCCAGCAGCTTCGGGACTTCCCCTACCGGGGAGCTGTTTTTT